Listed below are T cell receptor beta chains from one sample, sequenced in a study of regulatory T cells in long-lasting Graves disease. TCRdb re-called the multiplex PCR reads through MiXCR, storing one row per CDR3 protein. The sample contains some 240,000 distinct CDR3 sequences, roughly 19% of which appear only once. These data are also associated with another study on T cells in Graves' hyperthyroidism and ophthalmopathy.

The sequences come from peripheral blood mononuclear cells (PBMCs), collected at new diagnosis, from a patient treated with antithyroid drugs. These TCRs come from a woman in her thirties with Graves disease. Each CDR3 is given with its conserved first and last residue. The D gene is left open where the match is weak. Expanded clones are given a class, and other clones once, few, many or no size at all.

clone size	V gene	J gene	D gene	CDR3 protein	CDR3 DNA
many	TRBV11-2	TRBJ1-5	.	CASSPEGSQPQHF	TGTGCCAGCAGCCCAGAAGGCTCACAGCCCCAGCATTTT
many	TRBV7-9	TRBJ2-7	TRBD2	CASSLGATTSGVYEQYF	TGTGCCAGCAGCTTGGGGGCCACGACTAGCGGGGTCTACGAGCAGTACTTC
once	TRBV11-2	TRBJ1-3	.	CASSSFQYTIYF	TGTGCCAGCAGCTCCTTTCAGTACACCATATATTTT
few	TRBV9	TRBJ2-6	.	CASSVEASGANVLTF	TGTGCCAGCAGCGTAGAAGCCTCTGGGGCCAACGTCCTGACTTTC
many	TRBV2	TRBJ2-2	TRBD1	CASSKTGINTGELFF	TGTGCCAGCAGTAAGACAGGGATTAACACCGGGGAGCTGTTTTTT
many	TRBV7-9	TRBJ2-5	TRBD1	CASSRDRGQETQYF	TGTGCCAGCAGCCGGGACAGGGGGCAAGAGACCCAGTACTTC
many	TRBV20-1	TRBJ2-3	TRBD2	CSATRLAGDRGDTQYF	TGCAGTGCTACAAGACTAGCGGGAGATCGCGGGGATACGCAGTATTTT
many	TRBV3-1	TRBJ1-2	.	CASSQEQGPVYGYTF	TGTGCCAGCAGCCAAGAACAGGGTCCGGTCTATGGCTACACCTTC
few	TRBV20-1	TRBJ2-7	TRBD1	CSARDLTPLQGVYSYEQYF	TGCAGTGCTAGAGATTTAACGCCATTACAGGGGGTTTATTCCTACGAGCAGTACTTC
many	TRBV28	TRBJ1-3	.	CASSRTESSGNTIYF	TGTGCCAGCAGTAGGACAGAGAGCTCTGGAAACACCATATATTTT
.	TRBV6-2/TRBV6-3	TRBJ2-1	.	CTSSYGNEQFF	TGTACCAGCAGTTACGGCAATGAGCAGTTCTTC
many	TRBV11-3	TRBJ2-7	TRBD1	CASSLARGQSYEQYF	TGTGCCAGCAGCTTAGCCCGGGGACAGTCCTACGAGCAGTACTTC
.	TRBV6-5	TRBJ1-6	TRBD1	CASSWDRTGANSPLHF	TGTGCCAGCAGTTGGGACAGGACGGGGGCTAATTCACCCCTCCACTTT
.	TRBV2	TRBJ2-1	TRBD2	CASNDLRDVGTSGGANAYNEQFF	TGCGCCAGCAATGACCTCCGGGACGTAGGGACTAGCGGGGGGGCTAACGCCTACAATGAGCAGTTCTTC
many	TRBV12-5	TRBJ1-2	TRBD1	CASGAPGGAGGYTF	TGTGCTAGTGGCGCTCCAGGGGGCGCGGGCGGCTACACCTTC
many	TRBV20-1	TRBJ1-1	.	CSAPGPVAEAFF	TGCAGTGCCCCGGGTCCAGTGGCTGAAGCTTTCTTT
many	TRBV30	TRBJ1-1	.	CAWNRGVSTEAFF	TGTGCCTGGAACCGCGGCGTTAGTACTGAAGCTTTCTTT
many	TRBV24-1	TRBJ1-2	TRBD1	CATSDPRQGLNGYTF	TGTGCCACCAGTGACCCAAGACAGGGTTTAAATGGCTACACCTTC
many	TRBV7-9	TRBJ1-2	.	CASSFPGRYGYTF	TGTGCCAGCAGCTTCCCAGGTCGCTATGGCTACACCTTC
many	TRBV28	TRBJ2-1	TRBD1	CASSLPPATTDRGPENEQFF	TGTGCCAGCAGTTTACCCCCCGCTACAACGGACAGGGGCCCGGAAAATGAGCAGTTCTTC
many	TRBV12-3/TRBV12-4	TRBJ1-5	.	CASSLGGPHQPQHF	TGTGCCAGCAGTTTAGGGGGGCCCCATCAGCCCCAGCATTTT
many	TRBV28	TRBJ2-1	.	CASSATGEGDEQFF	TGTGCCAGCAGTGCGACTGGGGAGGGGGATGAGCAGTTCTTC
many	TRBV11-3	TRBJ1-1	.	CASSLGAGTTEAFF	TGTGCCAGCAGCTTAGGGGCAGGGACAACTGAAGCTTTCTTT
many	TRBV28	TRBJ2-3	.	CASSLLRRDTQYF	TGTGCCAGCAGTTTACTCCGACGGGATACGCAGTATTTT
many	TRBV11-2	TRBJ2-3	TRBD2	CASSLRQTSGFTSTDTQYF	TGTGCCAGCAGCTTAAGACAGACTAGCGGGTTCACTAGCACAGATACGCAGTATTTT
many	TRBV11-2	TRBJ1-1	.	CASSDDGEAFF	TGTGCCAGCAGTGATGACGGAGAAGCTTTCTTT
many	TRBV20-1	TRBJ2-1	TRBD2	CSASRTSGINEQFF	TGCAGTGCTTCCCGGACTAGCGGGATAAATGAGCAGTTCTTC
many	TRBV29-1	TRBJ2-7	.	CSVELAWYEQYF	TGCAGCGTTGAGCTGGCCTGGTACGAGCAGTACTTC
many	TRBV20-1	TRBJ1-4	.	CSALRDGSNEKLFF	TGCAGTGCCCTCCGGGACGGGTCTAATGAAAAACTGTTTTTT
many	TRBV25-1	TRBJ1-6	.	CASSGLPGNNSPLHF	TGTGCCAGCAGTGGTCTTCCAGGGAATAATTCACCCCTCCACTTT
.	TRBV7-9	TRBJ2-7	TRBD1	CASSLPGQGTHEQYF	TGTGCCAGCAGCTTGCCGGGACAGGGGACCCACGAGCAGTACTTC
many	TRBV2	TRBJ1-1	TRBD1	CASRWLDRGENPNTEAFF	TGTGCCAGCAGATGGCTGGACAGGGGGGAAAATCCGAACACTGAAGCTTTCTTT
.	TRBV2	TRBJ1-4	.	CASGRVNEKLCF	TGTGCCAGCGGGCGGGTGAATGAAAAGCTGTGTTTT
many	TRBV3-1	TRBJ1-3	.	CASSQVGGPSGNTIYF	TGTGCCAGCAGCCAAGTCGGCGGTCCCTCTGGAAACACCATATATTTT
many	TRBV2	TRBJ1-6	TRBD1	CASSEDRGKDSPLHF	TGTGCCAGCAGTGAGGACAGGGGGAAGGATTCACCCCTCCACTTT
many	TRBV12-3/TRBV12-4	TRBJ2-7	.	CASSLGDPYEQYF	TGTGCCAGCAGTTTAGGGGACCCCTACGAGCAGTACTTC
many	TRBV28	TRBJ1-1	.	CASSFVRTEAFF	TGTGCCAGCAGTTTTGTACGCACTGAAGCTTTCTTT
.	TRBV9	TRBJ2-5	.	CASSGRRQETQYF	TGTGCCAGCAGCGGAAGGAGGCAAGAGACCCAGTACTTC
.	TRBV2	TRBJ2-7	TRBD1	CASSDRQGQEAQYF	TGTGCCAGCAGTGATAGACAGGGTCAAGAGGCCCAGTACTTC
many	TRBV6-1	TRBJ1-6	TRBD1	CASISTGGYNSPLHF	TGTGCCAGCATTTCGACAGGGGGATATAATTCACCCCTCCACTTT
many	TRBV15	TRBJ1-2	TRBD1	CATSPRTGQAGGYTF	TGTGCCACCAGCCCTCGGACGGGACAGGCCGGAGGCTACACCTTC
.	TRBV10-1	TRBJ2-7	.	CASSERGGNEQYF	TGCGCCAGCAGTGAAAGGGGCGGCAACGAGCAGTACTTC
many	TRBV30	TRBJ2-7	.	CACQVGEAFSYEQYF	TGTGCCTGTCAGGTCGGGGAGGCCTTCTCCTACGAGCAGTACTTC
.	TRBV24-1	TRBJ2-6	.	CATSASRVSGANVLTF	TGTGCCACCAGTGCCAGCAGGGTCTCTGGGGCCAACGTCCTGACTTTC
many	TRBV6-5	TRBJ1-1	TRBD1	CASSYSNRGGTEAFF	TGTGCCAGCAGTTACTCGAACAGGGGTGGAACTGAAGCTTTCTTT
.	TRBV19	TRBJ2-7	.	CASSGRWYEQYF	TGTGCCAGTAGCGGGAGATGGTACGAGCAGTACTTC